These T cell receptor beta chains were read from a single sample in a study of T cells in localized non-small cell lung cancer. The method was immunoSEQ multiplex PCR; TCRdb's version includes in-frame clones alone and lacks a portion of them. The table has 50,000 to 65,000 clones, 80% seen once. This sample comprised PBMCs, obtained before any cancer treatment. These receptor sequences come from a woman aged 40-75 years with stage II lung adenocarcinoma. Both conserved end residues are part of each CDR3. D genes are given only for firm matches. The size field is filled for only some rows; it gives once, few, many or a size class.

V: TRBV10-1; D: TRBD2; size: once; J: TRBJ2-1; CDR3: CASSASSGGADEQFF; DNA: TGCGCCAGCAGTGCGTCTAGCGGGGGGGCGGACGAGCAGTTCTTC
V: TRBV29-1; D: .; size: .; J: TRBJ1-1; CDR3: CSVAGTRGTNTEAFF; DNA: TGCAGCGTTGCGGGGACAAGGGGCACGAACACTGAAGCTTTCTTT
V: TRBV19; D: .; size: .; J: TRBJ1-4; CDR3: CASSIQGITNEKLFF; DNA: TGTGCCAGTAGTATCCAAGGGATAACTAATGAAAAACTGTTTTTT
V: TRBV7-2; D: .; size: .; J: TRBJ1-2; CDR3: CASSPLREYTF; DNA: TGTGCCAGCAGCCCTCTAAGGGAATACACCTTC
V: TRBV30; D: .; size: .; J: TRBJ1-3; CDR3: CAWSGSGVSGNTIYF; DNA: TGTGCCTGGAGTGGATCGGGAGTATCTGGAAACACCATATATTTT
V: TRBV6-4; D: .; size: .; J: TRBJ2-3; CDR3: CASSVDGSTDTQYF; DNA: TGTGCCAGCAGTGTGGACGGGAGCACAGATACGCAGTATTTT
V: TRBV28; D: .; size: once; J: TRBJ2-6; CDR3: CASSSGAGANVLTF; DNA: TGTGCCAGCAGTTCAGGGGCCGGGGCCAACGTCCTGACTTTC
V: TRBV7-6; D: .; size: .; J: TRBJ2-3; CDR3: CASSLELGTDTQYF; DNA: TGTGCCAGCAGCCTAGAATTGGGAACAGATACGCAGTATTTT
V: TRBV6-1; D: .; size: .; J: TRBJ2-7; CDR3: CASSEELVNEQYF; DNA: TGTGCCAGCAGTGAAGAGCTCGTTAACGAGCAGTACTTC
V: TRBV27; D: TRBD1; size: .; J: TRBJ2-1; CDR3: CASSLSGGTANEQFF; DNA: TGTGCCAGCAGTTTATCAGGGGGCACAGCCAATGAGCAGTTCTTC
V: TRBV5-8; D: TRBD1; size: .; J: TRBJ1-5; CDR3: CASTRDRGVNQPQHF; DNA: TGTGCCAGCACCAGGGACAGGGGCGTTAATCAGCCCCAGCATTTT
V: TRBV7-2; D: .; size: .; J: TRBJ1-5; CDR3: CASSLVAGYSNQPQHF; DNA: TGTGCCAGCAGCTTAGTGGCAGGTTATAGCAATCAGCCCCAGCATTTT
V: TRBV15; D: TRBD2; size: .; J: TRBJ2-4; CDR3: CATSRAGGQNIQYF; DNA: TGTGCCACCAGCAGAGCGGGGGGGCAAAACATTCAGTACTTC
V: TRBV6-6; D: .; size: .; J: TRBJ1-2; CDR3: CASIKGGTTNYGYTF; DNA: TGTGCCAGCATCAAGGGAGGGACTACAAACTATGGCTACACCTTC
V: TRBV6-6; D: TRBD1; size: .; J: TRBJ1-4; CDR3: CASSWGQGDEKLFF; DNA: TGTGCCAGCAGTTGGGGACAGGGTGATGAAAAACTGTTTTTT
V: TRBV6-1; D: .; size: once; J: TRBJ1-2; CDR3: CASSETNYGYTF; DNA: TGTGCCAGCAGTGAAACAAACTATGGCTACACCTTC
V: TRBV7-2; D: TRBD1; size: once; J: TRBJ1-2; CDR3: CASSLLDRIHGYTF; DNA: TGTGCCAGCAGCCTCCTGGACAGGATCCACGGCTACACCTTC
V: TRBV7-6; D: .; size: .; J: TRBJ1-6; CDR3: CASSLGPRINFNSPLHF; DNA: TGTGCCAGCAGCTTGGGACCACGAATTAATTTTAATTCACCCCTCCACTTT
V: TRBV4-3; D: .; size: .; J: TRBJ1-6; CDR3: CASSQDRFSSYNSPLHF; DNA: TGCGCCAGCAGCCAAGACCGGTTTTCTTCCTATAATTCACCCCTCCACTTT
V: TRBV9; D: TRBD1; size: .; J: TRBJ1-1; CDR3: CASSVRTGDNTEAFF; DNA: TGTGCCAGCAGCGTACGGACAGGGGATAACACTGAAGCTTTCTTT
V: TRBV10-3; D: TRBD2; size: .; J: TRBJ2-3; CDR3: CAISRTSGGAIVTDTQYF; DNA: TGTGCCATCTCCCGGACTAGCGGGGGGGCCATAGTGACAGATACGCAGTATTTT
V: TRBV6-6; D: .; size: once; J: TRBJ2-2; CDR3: CASSRAGELFF; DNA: TGTGCCAGCAGTCGGGCCGGGGAGCTGTTTTTT
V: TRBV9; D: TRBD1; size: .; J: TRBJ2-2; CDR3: CASSVAGQGLGGGELFF; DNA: TGTGCCAGCAGCGTAGCAGGACAGGGCTTAGGTGGCGGGGAGCTGTTTTTT
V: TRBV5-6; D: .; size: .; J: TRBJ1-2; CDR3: CASSDGAPERYTF; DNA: TGTGCCAGCAGCGACGGAGCACCGGAGCGCTACACCTTC
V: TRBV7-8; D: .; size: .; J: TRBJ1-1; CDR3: CASSLRADTEAFF; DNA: TGTGCCAGCAGCTTACGGGCAGACACTGAAGCTTTCTTT
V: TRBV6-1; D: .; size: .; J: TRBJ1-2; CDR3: CASSEYGGNYGYTF; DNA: TGTGCCAGCAGTGAATACGGAGGGAACTATGGCTACACCTTC
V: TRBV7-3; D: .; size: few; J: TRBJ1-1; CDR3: CASSLTGRTEAFF; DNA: TGTGCCAGCAGCTTAACAGGGCGTACTGAAGCTTTCTTT
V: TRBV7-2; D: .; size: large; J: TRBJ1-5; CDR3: CASSLAPWLSEEQPQHF; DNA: TGTGCCAGCAGCTTAGCGCCGTGGCTTTCCGAGGAACAGCCCCAGCATTTT
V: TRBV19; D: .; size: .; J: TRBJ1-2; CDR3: CASRISGRPSYYGSYTF; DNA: TGTGCCAGTAGGATTTCGGGACGGCCGAGCTACTATGGAAGCTACACCTTC
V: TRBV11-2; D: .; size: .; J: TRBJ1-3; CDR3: CASTLSRVYSSNTIYF; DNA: TGTGCCAGCACCCTTAGTAGGGTTTACTCATCAAACACCATATATTTT
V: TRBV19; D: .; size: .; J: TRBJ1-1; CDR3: CASTQANTEAFF; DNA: TGTGCCAGTACACAAGCGAACACTGAAGCTTTCTTT
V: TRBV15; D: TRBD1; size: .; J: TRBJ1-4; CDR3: CATSLGGDRSEKLFF; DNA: TGTGCCACCAGCTTAGGTGGGGACAGGAGTGAAAAACTGTTTTTT
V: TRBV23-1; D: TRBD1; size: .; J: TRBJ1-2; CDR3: CASSQPGQGLRYTF; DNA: TGCGCCAGCAGTCAACCGGGACAGGGTTTACGCTACACCTTC
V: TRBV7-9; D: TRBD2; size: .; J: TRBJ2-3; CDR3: CASTLGLAGVDTQYF; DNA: TGTGCCAGCACCCTCGGGCTAGCGGGGGTAGATACGCAGTATTTT
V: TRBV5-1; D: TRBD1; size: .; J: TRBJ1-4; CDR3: CASSAGDRVEEKLFF; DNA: TGCGCCAGCAGCGCAGGGGACAGGGTAGAAGAAAAACTGTTTTTT
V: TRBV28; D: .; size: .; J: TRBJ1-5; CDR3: CASSFRGRAQHF; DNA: TGTGCCAGCAGTTTCAGGGGAAGGGCCCAGCATTTT
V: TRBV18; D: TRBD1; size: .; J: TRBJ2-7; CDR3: CASSPSGQGDRYEQYF; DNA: TGTGCCAGCTCACCTTCGGGACAGGGGGATCGCTACGAGCAGTACTTC